This T cell receptor beta chain is from a study of beta chain features in type 1 diabetes. Study details: Researchers looked at 107,917,701 sorted cells across all samples.

As every portion of the isolated RNA was reverse transcribed, the sequencing read expressed TCRB transcripts. The repertoire was sequenced with immunoSEQ multiplex PCR; TCRdb's copy has only in-frame clones and lacks some. This sample yields more than 250,000 clones, of which 24% are seen a single time; roughly 0.013% belongs to the top ten. As regards this clone: What it binds is not known.

Study-level findings and limits: TCRB CDR3s from Type 1 diabetes patients were moderately but significantly shorter in all four CD4+ subsets.

Germline CDR1 reads SGHDT; CDR2 reads YYEEEE. V lost 0 bases, J lost 4 bases, and 12 bases stayed unmatched. CDR3 length: 17 amino acids. Material: naive CD4+ T cells from blood. The V and J genes are TRBV5-6 and TRBJ1-2, with 7 bases that match TRBD1. The TCR sequence derives from a woman aged 30 to 39 with type 1 diabetes. CDR3 loop: CASSLALMGQRIYGYTF. In nucleotides, the CDR3 is TGTGCCAGCAGCTTGGCCCTTATGGGACAGAGAATCTATGGCTACACCTTC.